The text below deals with one TCR beta chain. This sample includes further DNA sequences coding for the same CDR3. The data are from a study of T cell changes during pregnancy in multiple sclerosis. Assay used: immunoSEQ multiplex PCR; TCRdb lists only in-frame clones, some missing. Counted here are over 60,000 clones, 75% to 95% occurring once; the ten biggest clones make up around 0.7%. CDR1 and CDR2 (germline): SGHDT, YYEEEE. CDR3 length equals 13 residues. V dropped 3 bases and J dropped 6; count of bases not matched to a gene: 3. The TCR originated in a female donor in good health, enrolled as a control in a pregnancy study. The material sequenced was peripheral blood, taken in the third trimester of pregnancy. This sequence joins TRBV5-6 and TRBJ1-1, with 9 nucleotides matching TRBD1. CDR3 protein: CASSWGQGPEAFF. In DNA, the CDR3 is TGTGCCAGCAGCTGGGGACAGGGCCCTGAAGCTTTCTTT.